Each of the 9 T cell receptor beta chains below was sequenced from the same sample in a study of T-cell memory formation after mild COVID-19. TCRdb re-analysed the 5' RACE reads in MiXCR, keeping a single row per CDR3 protein. This repertoire shows roughly 560,000 distinct CDR3 sequences, just over 20% found once; its top ten account for around 13%. Sequenced sample: PBMCs or a T cell subset sorted from them (not recorded which). These TCRs come from an adult woman who had mild COVID-19 (a few samples of this study predate the infection). Cell type and time point are not known.

This rearrangement joins TRBV20-1 to TRBJ1-6, with D maybe TRBD1 (5 bases). The CDR3 totals 14 residues. V was pared by 1 base and J by 6 bases, with 10 bases between. The germline V gene has CDR1 DFQATT and CDR2 SNEGSKA (reference sequence). The CDR3 DNA follows: TGCAGTGCTAGAGGCCCGGGGGGTAATTCACCCCTCCACTTT. Protein product: CSARGPGGNSPLHF.

This clonotype was detected a few times. The chain links TRBV7-9 to TRBJ2-5, with D maybe TRBD2 (5 bases). V was shortened by 3 bases and J by 0 bases, with 11 bases between the two germline ends. The CDR3 has 15 amino acids. The germline V gene encodes CDR1 SEHNR and CDR2 FQNEAQ (reference sequence). The CDR3 reads CASSFPLEYQETQYF. CDR3 DNA: TGTGCCAGCAGCTTTCCACTAGAGTACCAAGAGACCCAGTACTTC.

The chain employs TRBV18 and TRBJ2-1; TRBD2 agrees at 8 bases. The V and J ends lost 2 bases and 7 bases, in that order; junction bases with no gene match: 10. From germline, CDR1 is KGHSH and CDR2 LQKENI. The CDR3 is 16 residues long. In DNA form, the CDR3 reads TGTGCCAGCTCACCATCCTGGGCGGGAGGAGCAAATGAGCAGTTCTTC. Residues: CASSPSWAGGANEQFF.

This clonotype was observed a handful of times. V is TRBV6-1 and J is TRBJ1-1; D ambiguous. CDR3 size: 14 residues. Trimming took off 4 bases at V and 0 bases at J, with 9 bases between the two ends. Germline CDR1 reads MNHNS; CDR2 reads SASEGT. CDR3 loop: CASSGAGMNTEAFF. In DNA, the CDR3 is TGTGCCAGCAGTGGGGCGGGGATGAACACTGAAGCTTTCTTT.

The CDR3 sequence is CASSLAHDSFYEQYF. CDR3 DNA: TGCGCCAGCAGCTTGGCCCATGACAGCTTTTACGAGCAGTACTTC. This chain connects TRBV5-1 to TRBJ2-7; possible D gene TRBD1, 5 bases. Germline V CDR1 and CDR2: SGHRS, YFSETQ. This CDR3 has 15 amino acids. V was clipped by 0 bases and J by 4 bases, with 14 bases between them.

The V call is TRBV5-1, the J call TRBJ1-2; D unclear. The length of the CDR3 is 12 residues. The germline V and J ends were trimmed by 7 bases and 7 bases, with 14 bases remaining between them. CDR1 and CDR2 (germline): SGHRS, YFSETQ. CDR3 DNA: TGCGCCAGCCAAAAGGCGGAGGGTGGCTACACCTTC. It yields the protein CASQKAEGGYTF.

A few counts support this clonotype. This chain connects TRBV20-1 to TRBJ2-5; 7 nucleotides agree with TRBD2. Germline V lookup: CDR1 DFQATT, CDR2 SNEGSKA (reference sequence). The CDR3 consists of 18 residues. J lost 0 bases, V lost 0 bases, and 13 bases had no gene match. Here the CDR3 reads CSARDLAPEAGDQETQYF. Here the CDR3 DNA reads TGCAGTGCTAGAGATCTAGCGCCAGAGGCGGGGGACCAAGAGACCCAGTACTTC.

The chain has TRBV12-5 and TRBJ1-1; unclear D gene. CDR1 is LGHNT and CDR2 is FRNRAP in the germline V gene. Trimming left V 0 bases short and J 5 bases short, with 13 bases between. There are 15 residues in the CDR3. The CDR3 loop is CASGLVSAGLTEAFF. The DNA for the CDR3 is TGTGCTAGTGGTTTGGTATCCGCAGGCTTAACTGAAGCTTTCTTT.

This clonotype was seen at least ten times. The CDR3 coding sequence is TGTGCCAGCAGCCCGGTGATGGGCGGCGACAATGAGCAGTTCTTC. This translates into CASSPVMGGDNEQFF. The chain uses TRBV7-9 and TRBJ2-1; D gene unclear. V was clipped by 5 bases and J by 5 bases, with 16 bases between them. CDR3 length: 15 residues. Germline V gene data show CDR1 as SEHNR and CDR2 as FQNEAQ (reference sequence).